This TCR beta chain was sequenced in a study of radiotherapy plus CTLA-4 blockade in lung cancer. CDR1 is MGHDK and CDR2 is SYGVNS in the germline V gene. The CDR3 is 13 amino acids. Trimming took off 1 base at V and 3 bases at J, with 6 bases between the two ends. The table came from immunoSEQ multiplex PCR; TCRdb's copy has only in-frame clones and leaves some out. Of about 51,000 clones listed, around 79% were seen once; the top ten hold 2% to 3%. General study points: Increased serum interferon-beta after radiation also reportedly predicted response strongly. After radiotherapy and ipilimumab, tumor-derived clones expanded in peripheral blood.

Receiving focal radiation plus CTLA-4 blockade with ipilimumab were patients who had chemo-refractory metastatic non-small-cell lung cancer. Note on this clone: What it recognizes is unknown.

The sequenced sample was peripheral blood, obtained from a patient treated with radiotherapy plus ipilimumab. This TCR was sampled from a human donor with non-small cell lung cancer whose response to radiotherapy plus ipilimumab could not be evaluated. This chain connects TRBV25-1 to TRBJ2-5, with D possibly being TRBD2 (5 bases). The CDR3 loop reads CASSELREETQYF. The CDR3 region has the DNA TGTGCCAGCAGTGAATTGAGGGAAGAGACCCAGTACTTC.